This TCR beta chain derives from a study of cytomegalovirus exposure and HLA in healthy donors. Findings and caveats of the study: Rarity characterized most TCR sequences, yet some public TCRs appeared in many donors. Overall, approximately 150 TCR beta chains were annotated as cytomegalovirus-associated. For most subjects, TCR beta sequences were reported to predict HLA-A and HLA-B alleles with accuracy. Specificity for CMV antigens was confirmed in vitro for a few of the CMV-associated chains.

The PCR ran on 60 Vbeta and 13 Jbeta primers. Libraries were prepared by immunoSEQ multiplex PCR; TCRdb keeps only in-frame clonotypes and omits some of them. Altogether 95,000 to 120,000 clones are present, around 77% being singletons, with the ten largest covering less than 5.5%. Concerning this clone itself: Its target is not known.

Germline V gives CDR1 KGHSH, CDR2 LQKENI. CDR3 size: 14 residues. Germline trimming cut 2 bases from V and 3 bases from J; bases unmatched to any gene: 4. The source is a woman in her 30s in good health and CMV-seropositive. The material sequenced was PBMCs. The chain links TRBV18 to TRBJ2-7; 7 nucleotides agree with TRBD2. The CDR3 DNA sequence: TGTGCCAGCTCACCAAGCCTAGCGGACTACGAGCAGTACTTC. As protein: CASSPSLADYEQYF. Full variable domain (missing parts from reference TRBV18 and TRBJ2-7): NAGVMQNPRHLVRRRGQEARLRCSPMKGHSHVYWYRQLPEEGLKFMVYLQKENIIDESGMPKERFSAEFPKEGPSILRIQQVVRGDSAAYFCASSPSLADYEQYFGPGTRLTVT.